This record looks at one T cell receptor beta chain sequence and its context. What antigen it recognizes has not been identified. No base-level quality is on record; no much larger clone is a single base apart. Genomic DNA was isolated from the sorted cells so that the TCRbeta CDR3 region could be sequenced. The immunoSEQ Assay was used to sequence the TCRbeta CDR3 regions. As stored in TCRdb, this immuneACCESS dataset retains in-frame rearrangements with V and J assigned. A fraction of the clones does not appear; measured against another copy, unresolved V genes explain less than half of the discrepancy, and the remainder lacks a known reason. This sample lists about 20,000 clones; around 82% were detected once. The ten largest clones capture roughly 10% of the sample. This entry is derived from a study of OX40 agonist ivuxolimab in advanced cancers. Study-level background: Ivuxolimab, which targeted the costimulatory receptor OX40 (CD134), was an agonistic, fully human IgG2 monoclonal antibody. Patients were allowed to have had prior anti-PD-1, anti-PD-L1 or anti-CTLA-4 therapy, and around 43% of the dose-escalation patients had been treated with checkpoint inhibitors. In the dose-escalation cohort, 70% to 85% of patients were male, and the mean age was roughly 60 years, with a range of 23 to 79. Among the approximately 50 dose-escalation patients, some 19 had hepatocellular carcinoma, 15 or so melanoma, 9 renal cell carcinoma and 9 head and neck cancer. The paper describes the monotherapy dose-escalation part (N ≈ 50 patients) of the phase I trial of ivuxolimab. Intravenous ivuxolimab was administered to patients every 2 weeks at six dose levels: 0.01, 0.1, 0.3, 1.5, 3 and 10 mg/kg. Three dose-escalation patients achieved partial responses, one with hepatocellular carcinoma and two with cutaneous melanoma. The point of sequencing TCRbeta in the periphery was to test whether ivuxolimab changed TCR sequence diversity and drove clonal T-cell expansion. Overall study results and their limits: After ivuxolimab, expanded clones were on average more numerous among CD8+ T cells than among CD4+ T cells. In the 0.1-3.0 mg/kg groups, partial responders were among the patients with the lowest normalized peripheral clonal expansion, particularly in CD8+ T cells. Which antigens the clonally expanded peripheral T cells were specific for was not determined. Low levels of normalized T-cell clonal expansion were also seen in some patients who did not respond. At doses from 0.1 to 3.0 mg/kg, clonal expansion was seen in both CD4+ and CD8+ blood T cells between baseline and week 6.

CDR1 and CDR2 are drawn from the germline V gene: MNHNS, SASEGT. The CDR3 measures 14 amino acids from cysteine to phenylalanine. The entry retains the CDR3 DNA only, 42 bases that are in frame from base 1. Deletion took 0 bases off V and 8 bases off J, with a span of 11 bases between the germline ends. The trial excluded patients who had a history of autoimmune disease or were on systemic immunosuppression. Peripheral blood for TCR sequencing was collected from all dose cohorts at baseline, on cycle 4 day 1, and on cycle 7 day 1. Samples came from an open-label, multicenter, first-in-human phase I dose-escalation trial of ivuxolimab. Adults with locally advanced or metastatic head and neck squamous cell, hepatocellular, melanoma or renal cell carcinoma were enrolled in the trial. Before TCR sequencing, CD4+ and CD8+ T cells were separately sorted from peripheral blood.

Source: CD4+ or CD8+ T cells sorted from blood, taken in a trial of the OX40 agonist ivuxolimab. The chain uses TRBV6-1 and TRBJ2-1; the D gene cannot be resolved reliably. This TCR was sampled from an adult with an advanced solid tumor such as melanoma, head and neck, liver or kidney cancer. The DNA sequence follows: TGTGCCAGCAGTGAAGCGATAGCACCGCATGAGCAGTTCTTC. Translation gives CASSEAIAPHEQFF.